Detailed here is one TCR beta chain. Antigen: not known. This specimen belongs to a study of a mutant IDH1 vaccine in newly diagnosed glioma. Study as a whole: Vaccine administration was initiated 4-6 weeks following radiotherapy alone, or with temozolomide cycles. Treated patients were approximately 62% male, about 38% female, mean age about 41 years. Prior therapy was radiotherapy, temozolomide, or both; most received both.

V gave up 3 bases and J gave up 2 bases, with 11 bases separating them. CDR3 size: 14 residues. Germline CDR1 KGHSH, CDR2 LQKENI. TCRdb's table, derived via immunoSEQ multiplex PCR, lists solely in-frame clones and lacks some. Counted here are tens of thousands of clones, around 83% occurring once; the ten biggest clones make up around 0.77%. Findings and limits, study-wide: Pseudoprogression showed no apparent link to changes in top peripheral T cell clonotypes.

Indicated time point: week 23, last vaccination. Mutant IDH1 20-mer peptide, at 300 ug, made up each vaccine dose, with topical imiquimod. The sample in question was PBMCs, obtained from a glioma patient whose treatment included an IDH1 peptide vaccine. This clonotype was obtained from a woman aged 45-59 years with glioma. The rearrangement links TRBV18 to TRBJ2-7, with D perhaps TRBD1 (5 bases). CDR3 in DNA: TGTGCCAGCTCACCGACAGCTACCACCTACGAGCAGTACTTC. This sequence encodes CASSPTATTYEQYF.